This T cell receptor beta chain comes out of a study of regulatory T cells in long-lasting Graves disease. CDR3 regions were amplified by Arm-PCR using iRepertoire HTBI primers to build TCR beta libraries. TCRdb redid the calling of the multiplex PCR reads with MiXCR, one entry per CDR3 protein. The sample holds roughly 490,000 distinct CDR3 sequences; 20% to 25% are singletons and the top ten take around 13%. The time point is: persistent/refractory GD, antithyroid drugs over 5 years with positive TRAb. PBMC-extracted RNA yielded the TCR library. The germline gives CDR1 LGHDT, CDR2 YNNKEL (reference sequence). Trimming left V 3 bases short and J 6 bases short, with 8 bases between. The CDR3 contains 13 residues.

The chain is built from TRBV3-1 and TRBJ2-2; D perhaps matches TRBD2 (6 bases). This receptor was taken from a female donor with Graves disease. The source material was peripheral blood mononuclear cells (PBMCs), sampled when the disease was refractory, from a patient treated with antithyroid drugs. The CDR3 here is CASSHRGSGELFF. CDR3 sequence (DNA): TGTGCCAGCAGCCACCGGGGGTCCGGGGAGCTGTTTTTT.